This entry describes one TCR beta chain. This sample is part of a study of shared clonotypes between healthy human individuals. CDR3 length equals 14 residues. From germline, CDR1 is MDHEN and CDR2 SYDVKM. Trimming pared 7 bases from V and 4 bases from J, leaving 16 bases between. Authors' data handling: Quality scores were absent from the junction-only immunoSEQ sequences, so filtering differed. Libraries were prepared by immunoSEQ multiplex PCR; TCRdb keeps only in-frame clonotypes and omits some of them. V and J calls and clone size come straight from that table; D and trimming were deduced from the DNA. The repertoire consists of about 460,000 clones, with approximately 80% occurring once and the leading ten covering 9.5% to 15%.

This TCR came from a woman aged 40 to 50 in good health. Some clones in this sample may be carry-over from other donors' samples. V is TRBV28 and J is TRBJ1-1; D unclear. Sequenced material: PBMCs. The CDR3 DNA reads TGTGCCAGCAAACGAGGGTACCTAGGCACTGAAGCTTTCTTT. This sequence encodes CASKRGYLGTEAFF.